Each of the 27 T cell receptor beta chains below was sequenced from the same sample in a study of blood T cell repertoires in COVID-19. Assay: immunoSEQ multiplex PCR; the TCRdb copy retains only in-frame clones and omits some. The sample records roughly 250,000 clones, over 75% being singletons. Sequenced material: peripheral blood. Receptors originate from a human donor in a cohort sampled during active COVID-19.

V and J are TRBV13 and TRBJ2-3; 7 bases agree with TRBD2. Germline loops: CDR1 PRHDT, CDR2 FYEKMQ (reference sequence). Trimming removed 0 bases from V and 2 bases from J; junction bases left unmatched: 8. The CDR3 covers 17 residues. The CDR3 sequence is CASSLGEAGDFTDTQYF. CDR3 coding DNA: TGTGCCAGCAGCTTAGGGGAGGCGGGGGATTTCACAGATACGCAGTATTTT.

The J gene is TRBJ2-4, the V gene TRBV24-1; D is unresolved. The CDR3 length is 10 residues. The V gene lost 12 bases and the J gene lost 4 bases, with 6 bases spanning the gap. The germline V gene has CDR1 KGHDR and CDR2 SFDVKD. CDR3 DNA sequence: TGTGCCTCCCGGAAAAACATTCAGTACTTC. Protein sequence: CASRKNIQYF.

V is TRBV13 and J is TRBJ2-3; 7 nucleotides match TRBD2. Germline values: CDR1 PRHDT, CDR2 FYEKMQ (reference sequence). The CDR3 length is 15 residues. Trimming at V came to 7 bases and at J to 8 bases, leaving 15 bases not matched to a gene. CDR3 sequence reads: CASTGGGGSVGTQYF. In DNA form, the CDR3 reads TGTGCCAGCACCGGGGGTGGCGGGAGTGTTGGTACGCAGTATTTT.

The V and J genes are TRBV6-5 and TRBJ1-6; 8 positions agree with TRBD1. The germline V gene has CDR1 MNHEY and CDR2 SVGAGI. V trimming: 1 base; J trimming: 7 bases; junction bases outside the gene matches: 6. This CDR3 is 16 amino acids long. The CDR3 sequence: CASSYFQGARNSPLHF. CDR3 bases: TGTGCCAGCAGTTACTTCCAGGGGGCGAGGAATTCACCCCTCCACTTT.

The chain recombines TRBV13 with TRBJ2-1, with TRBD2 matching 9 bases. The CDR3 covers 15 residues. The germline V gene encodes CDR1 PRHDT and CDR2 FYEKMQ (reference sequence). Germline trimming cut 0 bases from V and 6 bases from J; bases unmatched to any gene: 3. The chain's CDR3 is CASSLGGGGANEQFF. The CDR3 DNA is TGTGCCAGCAGCTTAGGGGGCGGGGGGGCCAATGAGCAGTTCTTC.

CDR3 sequence reads: CASSPRGAHNTDTQYF. In DNA form, the CDR3 reads TGCGCCAGCAGCCCTCGGGGGGCGCATAACACAGATACGCAGTATTTT. V and J are TRBV4-1 and TRBJ2-3; a possible D gene is TRBD2 (7 bases). V lost 4 bases and J 2 bases, leaving 16 bases between the germline ends. The CDR3 has 16 residues. Germline CDR1 reads MGHRA; CDR2 reads YSYEKL.

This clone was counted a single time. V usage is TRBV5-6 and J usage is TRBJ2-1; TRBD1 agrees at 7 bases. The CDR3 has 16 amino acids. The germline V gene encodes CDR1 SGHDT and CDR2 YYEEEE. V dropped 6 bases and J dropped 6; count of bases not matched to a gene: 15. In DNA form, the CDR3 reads TGTGCCAGCATTATGACGACAGGGCGAATTCTCAATGAGCAGTTCTTC. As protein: CASIMTTGRILNEQFF. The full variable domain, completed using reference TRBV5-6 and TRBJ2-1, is DAGVTQSPTHLIKTRGQQVTLRCSPKSGHDTVSWYQQALGQGPQFIFQYYEEEERQRGNFPDRFSGHQFPNYSSELNVNALLLGDSALYLCASIMTTGRILNEQFFGPGTRLTVL.

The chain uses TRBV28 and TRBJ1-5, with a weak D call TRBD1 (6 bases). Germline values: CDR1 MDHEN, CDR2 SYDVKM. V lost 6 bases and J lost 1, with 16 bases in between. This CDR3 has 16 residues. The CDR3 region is CASSRRAGTSNQPQHF. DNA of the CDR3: TGTGCCAGCAGCCGTAGGGCCGGGACAAGCAATCAGCCCCAGCATTTT.

CDR3 in DNA: TGTGCCAGCAGCTTTGAGAGAAATGAAAAACTGTTTTTT. Protein sequence: CASSFERNEKLFF. This chain uses TRBV5-4 with TRBJ1-4; D remains unclear. The CDR3 has 13 residues. Germline lookup yields CDR1 SGHNT and CDR2 YYREEE (reference sequence). The germline V and J ends were trimmed by 2 bases and 5 bases, with 7 bases remaining between them.

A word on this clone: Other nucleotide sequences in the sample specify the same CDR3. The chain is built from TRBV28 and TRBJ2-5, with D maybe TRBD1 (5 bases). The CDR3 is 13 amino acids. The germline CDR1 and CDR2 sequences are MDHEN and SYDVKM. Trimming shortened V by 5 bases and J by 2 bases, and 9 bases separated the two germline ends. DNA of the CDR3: TGTGCCAGCAGTCGACAGCTTCAAGAGACCCAGTACTTC. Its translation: CASSRQLQETQYF. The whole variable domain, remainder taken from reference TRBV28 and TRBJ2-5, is DVKVTQSSRYLVKRTGEKVFLECVQDMDHENMFWYRQDPGLGLRLIYFSYDVKMKEKGDIPEGYSVSREKKERFSLILESASTNQTSMYLCASSRQLQETQYFGPGTRLLVL.

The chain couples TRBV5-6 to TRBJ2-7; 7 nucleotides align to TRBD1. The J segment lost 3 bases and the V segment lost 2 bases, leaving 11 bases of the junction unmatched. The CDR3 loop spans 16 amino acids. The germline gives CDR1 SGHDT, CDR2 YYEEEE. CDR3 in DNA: TGTGCCAGCAGCTTAATTTACAGGGGAATGGACTACGAGCAGTACTTC. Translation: CASSLIYRGMDYEQYF.

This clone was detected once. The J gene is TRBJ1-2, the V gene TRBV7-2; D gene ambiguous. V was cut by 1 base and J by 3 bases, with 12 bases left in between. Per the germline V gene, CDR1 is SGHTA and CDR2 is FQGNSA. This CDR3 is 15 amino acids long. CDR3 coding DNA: TGTGCCAGCAGCTTAGATGGGAGGTCGGACTATGGCTACACCTTC. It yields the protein CASSLDGRSDYGYTF.

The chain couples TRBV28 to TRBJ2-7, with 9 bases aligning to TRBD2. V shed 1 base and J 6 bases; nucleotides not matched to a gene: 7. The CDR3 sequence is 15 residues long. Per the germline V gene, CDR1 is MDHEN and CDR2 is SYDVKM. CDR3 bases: TGTGCCAGCAGTTTATTCCGCGGGGGGGCCTCCGAGCAGTACTTC. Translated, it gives CASSLFRGGASEQYF.

The CDR3 spells CASSGGIYNEQFF. In DNA form, the CDR3 reads TGTGCCAGTAGTGGCGGGATCTACAATGAGCAGTTCTTC. This chain joins TRBV19 and TRBJ2-1; perhaps TRBD2 as D (6 bases). The germline V and J ends were trimmed by 5 bases and 3 bases, with 8 bases remaining between them. The CDR3 spans 13 residues. Germline-derived CDR1 and CDR2 are LNHDA and SQIVND (reference sequence).

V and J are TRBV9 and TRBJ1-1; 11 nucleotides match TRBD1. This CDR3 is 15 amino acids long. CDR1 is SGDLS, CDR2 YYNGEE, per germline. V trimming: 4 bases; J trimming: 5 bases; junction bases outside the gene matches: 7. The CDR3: CASSQRTGGLTEAFF. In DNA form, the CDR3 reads TGTGCCAGCAGCCAGCGGACAGGGGGCCTGACTGAAGCTTTCTTT.

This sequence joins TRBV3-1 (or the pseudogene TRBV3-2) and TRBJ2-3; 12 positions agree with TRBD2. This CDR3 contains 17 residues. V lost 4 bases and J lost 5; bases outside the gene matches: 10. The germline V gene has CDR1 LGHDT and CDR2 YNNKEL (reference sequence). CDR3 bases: TGTGCCAGCAGCCCTTCACTAGCGGGGGGCTTCTTAGATACGCAGTATTTT. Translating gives CASSPSLAGGFLDTQYF.

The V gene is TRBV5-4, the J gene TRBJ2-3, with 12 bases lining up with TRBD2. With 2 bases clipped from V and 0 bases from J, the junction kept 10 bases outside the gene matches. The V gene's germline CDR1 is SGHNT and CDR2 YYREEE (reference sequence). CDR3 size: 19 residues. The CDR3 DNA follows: TGTGCCAGCAGCTTAACCAAACTAGCGGGGGGCCATAGCACAGATACGCAGTATTTT. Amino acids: CASSLTKLAGGHSTDTQYF. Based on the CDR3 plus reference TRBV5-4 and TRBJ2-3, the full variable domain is ETGVTQSPTHLIKTRGQQVTLRCSSQSGHNTVSWYQQALGQGPQFIFQYYREEENGRGNFPPRFSGLQFPNYSSELNVNALELDDSALYLCASSLTKLAGGHSTDTQYFGPGTRLTVL.

CDR3 loop: CASSSVRGEKLFF. The CDR3 DNA is TGTGCCAGCAGCAGTGTAAGGGGTGAAAAACTGTTTTTT. V is TRBV5-6 and J is TRBJ1-4, with D possibly being TRBD1 (5 bases). The germline gives CDR1 SGHDT, CDR2 YYEEEE. V dropped 4 bases and J dropped 7 bases, with 11 bases sitting between them. The CDR3 covers 13 residues.

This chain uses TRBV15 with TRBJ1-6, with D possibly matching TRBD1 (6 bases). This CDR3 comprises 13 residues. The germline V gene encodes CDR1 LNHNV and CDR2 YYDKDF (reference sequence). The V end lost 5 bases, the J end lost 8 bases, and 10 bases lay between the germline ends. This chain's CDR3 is CATSRDIDSPLHF. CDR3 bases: TGTGCCACCAGCCGGGACATTGATTCACCCCTCCACTTT. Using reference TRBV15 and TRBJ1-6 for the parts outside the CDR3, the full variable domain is DAMVIQNPRYQVTQFGKPVTLSCSQTLNHNVMYWYQQKSSQAPKLLFHYYDKDFNNEADTPDNFQSRRPNTSFCFLDIRSPGLGDTAMYLCATSRDIDSPLHFGNGTRLTVT.

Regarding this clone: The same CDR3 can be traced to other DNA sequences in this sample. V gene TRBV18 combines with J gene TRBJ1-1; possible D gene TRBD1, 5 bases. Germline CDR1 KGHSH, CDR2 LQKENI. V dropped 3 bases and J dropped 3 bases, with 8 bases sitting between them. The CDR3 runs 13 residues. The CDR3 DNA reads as TGTGCCAGCTCACCGCGGGGGGACACTGAAGCTTTCTTT. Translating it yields CASSPRGDTEAFF.

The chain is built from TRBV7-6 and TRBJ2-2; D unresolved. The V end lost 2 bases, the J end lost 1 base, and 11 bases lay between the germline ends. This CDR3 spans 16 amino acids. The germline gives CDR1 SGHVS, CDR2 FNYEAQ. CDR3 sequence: CASSLNAGLNTGELFF. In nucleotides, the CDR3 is TGTGCCAGCAGCTTAAACGCCGGGTTGAACACCGGGGAGCTGTTTTTT. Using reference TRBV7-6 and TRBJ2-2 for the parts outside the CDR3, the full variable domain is GAGVSQSPRYKVTKRGQDVALRCDPISGHVSLYWYRQALGQGPEFLTYFNYEAQQDKSGLPNDRFSAERPEGSISTLTIQRTEQRDSAMYRCASSLNAGLNTGELFFGEGSRLTVL.

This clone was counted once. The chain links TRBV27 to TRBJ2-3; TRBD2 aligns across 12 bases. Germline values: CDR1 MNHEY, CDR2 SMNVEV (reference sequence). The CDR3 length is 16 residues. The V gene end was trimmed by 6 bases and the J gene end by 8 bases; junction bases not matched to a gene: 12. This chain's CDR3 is CASSQMTSGGHGTQYF. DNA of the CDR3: TGTGCCAGCAGCCAAATGACTAGCGGGGGTCACGGTACGCAGTATTTT.

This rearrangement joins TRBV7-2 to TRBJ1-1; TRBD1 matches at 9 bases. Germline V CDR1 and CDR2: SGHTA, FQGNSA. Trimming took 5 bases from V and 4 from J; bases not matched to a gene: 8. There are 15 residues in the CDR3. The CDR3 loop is CASSAQGARTTEAFF. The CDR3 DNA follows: TGTGCCAGCAGCGCACAGGGGGCGCGAACCACTGAAGCTTTCTTT.

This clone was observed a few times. CDR3 region: CASSYSLLAGLGPNTGELFF. The CDR3, as DNA: TGTGCCAGCAGTTACTCCCTCCTAGCGGGGCTAGGACCGAACACCGGGGAGCTGTTTTTT. The chain uses TRBV6-2 or TRBV6-3 and TRBJ2-2, with 9 positions matching TRBD2. The CDR3 spans 20 residues. Trimming took 0 bases from V and 0 from J; bases not matched to a gene: 11. The germline V gene has CDR1 MNHEY and CDR2 SVGEGT.

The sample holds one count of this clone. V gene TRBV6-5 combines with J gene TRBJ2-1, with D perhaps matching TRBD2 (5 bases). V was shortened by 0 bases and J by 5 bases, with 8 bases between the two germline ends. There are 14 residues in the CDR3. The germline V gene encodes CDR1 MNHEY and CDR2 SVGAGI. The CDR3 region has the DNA TGTGCCAGCAGTTACTCTTCTAGCCACAATGAGCAGTTCTTC. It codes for CASSYSSSHNEQFF.

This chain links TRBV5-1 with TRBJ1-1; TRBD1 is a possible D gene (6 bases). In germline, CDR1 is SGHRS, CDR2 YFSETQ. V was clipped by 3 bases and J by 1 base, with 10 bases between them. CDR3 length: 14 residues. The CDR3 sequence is CASSSGQPNTEAFF. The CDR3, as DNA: TGCGCCAGCAGCTCCGGACAGCCGAACACTGAAGCTTTCTTT.

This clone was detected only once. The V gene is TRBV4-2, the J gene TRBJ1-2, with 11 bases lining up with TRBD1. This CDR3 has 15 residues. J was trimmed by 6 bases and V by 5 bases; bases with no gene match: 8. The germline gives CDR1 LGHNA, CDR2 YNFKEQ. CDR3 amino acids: CASSLGTGGADGYTF. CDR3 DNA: TGTGCCAGCAGCTTGGGGACAGGGGGAGCGGATGGCTACACCTTC.